Listed here are 29 T cell receptor beta chains from one sample, sequenced in a study of STAT5B mutations in CD4+ large granular lymphocyte leukemia. This table comes from immunoSEQ multiplex PCR, and its TCRdb copy is limited to in-frame clones, with some not included. The data show 48,000 or so clones, roughly three quarters seen once. Sequenced material: CD4+ T cells from blood buffy coats. These receptors were taken from a human donor in good health.

This chain connects TRBV5-6 to TRBJ1-1; a weak D match, TRBD1 (6 bases). The CDR3 spans 13 residues. Germline V gene lookup returns CDR1 SGHDT and CDR2 YYEEEE. Trimming left V 2 bases short and J 7 bases short, with 12 bases between. CDR3 DNA sequence: TGTGCCAGCAGCTTAACAGGGCGATATGAAGCTTTCTTT. Protein: CASSLTGRYEAFF.

V gene TRBV19 combines with J gene TRBJ2-7; 7 bases align to TRBD2. The germline CDR1 and CDR2 sequences are LNHDA and SQIVND (reference sequence). CDR3 length equals 14 residues. Trimming removed 2 bases from V and 2 bases from J; junction bases left unmatched: 3. CDR3 bases: TGTGCCAGTAGTATAATGGGGGGGGCCTACGAGCAGTACTTC. This translates into CASSIMGGAYEQYF.

The chain uses TRBV27 and TRBJ1-5, with TRBD1 matching 9 bases. J gave up 1 base and V 3 bases, and 1 base lay outside the gene matches. The CDR3 loop spans 15 amino acids. Germline CDR1 is MNHEY and CDR2 is SMNVEV (reference sequence). CDR3 nucleotides: TGTGCCAGCAGTTTTGGGACAGGGAGCAATCAGCCCCAGCATTTT. This codes for CASSFGTGSNQPQHF.

V is TRBV14 and J is TRBJ1-4; D remains ambiguous. The CDR3 sequence is 13 residues long. Trimming left V 1 base short and J 8 bases short, with 8 bases between. CDR1 and CDR2 from the germline V gene are SGHDN and FVKESK. The CDR3 DNA is TGTGCCAGCAGCCAAGGAGGGCGGGAAAAACTGTTTTTT. Protein sequence: CASSQGGREKLFF. The whole variable domain, remainder taken from reference TRBV14 and TRBJ1-4, is EAGVTQFPSHSVIEKGQTVTLRCDPISGHDNLYWYRRVMGKEIKFLLHFVKESKQDESGMPNNRFLAERTGGTYSTLKVQPAELEDSGVYFCASSQGGREKLFFGSGTQLSVL.

Details on this clone: This same CDR3 is encoded by further DNA sequences in the sample. V gene TRBV2 combines with J gene TRBJ1-3; D remains ambiguous. This CDR3 contains 13 residues. The V gene's germline CDR1 is SNHLY and CDR2 FYNNEI. Trimming shortened V by 4 bases and J by 7 bases, and 11 bases separated the two germline ends. CDR3 coding DNA: TGTGCCAGCAGTGGGAACGGAGAGAACACCATATATTTT. Its protein product is CASSGNGENTIYF.

J is TRBJ2-3 and V is TRBV6-6; no clear D. V was trimmed by 7 bases and J by 5 bases, leaving 4 bases between them. Germline V gene lookup returns CDR1 MNHNY and CDR2 SVGAGI (reference sequence). CDR3 length equals 10 residues. The CDR3 loop reads CASNGDTQYF. CDR3 coding DNA: TGTGCCAGCAATGGAGATACGCAGTATTTT.

This clone was counted a single time. The chain combines TRBV5-1 with TRBJ2-3; no reliable D call. Germline lookup yields CDR1 SGHRS and CDR2 YFSETQ. Between the trimmed V and J ends, which lost 0 bases and 2 bases, there was a span of 10 bases. CDR3 length: 15 amino acids. In nucleotides, the CDR3 is TGCGCCAGCAGCTTGGTCGGGCAGGTCACAGATACGCAGTATTTT. Its translation: CASSLVGQVTDTQYF.

The V gene is TRBV19, the J gene TRBJ1-4; D uncertain. Trimming cost V 8 bases and J 3 bases, with 10 bases left between them. The CDR3 contains 13 residues. Germline loops: CDR1 LNHDA, CDR2 SQIVND (reference sequence). CDR3 coding DNA: TGTGCCAGTGGCGGCAACTCTAATGAAAAACTGTTTTTT. Translating it yields CASGGNSNEKLFF.

This clone was counted between two and nine times. The rearrangement joins TRBV7-9 to TRBJ1-4, with D hard to call. This CDR3 is 16 amino acids long. The germline gives CDR1 SEHNR, CDR2 FQNEAQ (reference sequence). Trimming removed 5 bases from V and 9 bases from J, with 22 bases in between. The CDR3 sequence: CASSPGSGSTPKKLFF. CDR3 nucleotides: TGTGCCAGCAGCCCGGGATCGGGTTCAACACCGAAAAAACTGTTTTTT.

The chain combines TRBV9 with TRBJ1-4, with D possibly being TRBD1 (6 bases). Germline V gene lookup returns CDR1 SGDLS and CDR2 YYNGEE. Trimming took off 4 bases at V and 7 bases at J, with 17 bases between the two ends. The CDR3 has 15 amino acids. The CDR3 region has the DNA TGTGCCAGCAGCCGTGTAGGACAGAGGGGTGAAAAACTGTTTTTT. Translation: CASSRVGQRGEKLFF. Full variable domain (missing parts from reference TRBV9 and TRBJ1-4): DSGVTQTPKHLITATGQRVTLRCSPRSGDLSVYWYQQSLDQGLQFLIQYYNGEERAKGNILERFSAQQFPDLHSELNLSSLELGDSALYFCASSRVGQRGEKLFFGSGTQLSVL.

The chain couples TRBV5-8 to TRBJ2-5; 9 bases are a match to TRBD2. The V gene end was trimmed by 0 bases and the J gene end by 1 base; junction bases not matched to a gene: 13. The germline CDR1 and CDR2 sequences are SGHTS and YDEGEE. The CDR3 loop spans 19 amino acids. The CDR3 sequence is CASSLDPQFSGGLQETQYF. DNA for the CDR3: TGTGCCAGCAGCTTGGATCCGCAGTTCAGCGGGGGGCTCCAAGAGACCCAGTACTTC.

The chain has TRBV18 and TRBJ2-7, with D perhaps matching TRBD2 (6 bases). From germline, CDR1 is KGHSH and CDR2 LQKENI. V lost 5 bases and J 4 bases, leaving 9 bases between the germline ends. This CDR3 is built from 12 residues. CDR3 amino acids: CASSGGLYEQYV. CDR3 nucleotides: TGTGCCAGCTCAGGGGGGTTATACGAGCAGTACGTC.

This chain joins TRBV2 and TRBJ1-4, with 8 bases lining up with TRBD1. The V gene's germline CDR1 is SNHLY and CDR2 FYNNEI. The V gene end was trimmed by 2 bases and the J gene end by 6 bases; junction bases not matched to a gene: 2. CDR3 length: 14 residues. The CDR3 DNA reads as TGTGCCAGCAGTGAACAGGGGGCGCATGAAAAACTGTTTTTT. Encoded protein: CASSEQGAHEKLFF.

The chain recombines TRBV11-2 with TRBJ2-5; D is possibly TRBD1 or TRBD2 (5 bases each). The CDR3 contains 14 residues. CDR1 is SGHAT and CDR2 is FQNNGV in the germline V gene. V was trimmed by 5 bases and J by 4 bases, leaving 14 bases between them. DNA for the CDR3: TGTGCCAGCAGCCGGGACCACCCGCCAGAGACCCAGTACTTC. This gives the protein CASSRDHPPETQYF.

V usage is TRBV5-1 and J usage is TRBJ1-1; 9 positions match TRBD1. CDR1 is SGHRS, CDR2 YFSETQ, per germline. The CDR3 spans 14 residues. Trimming at V came to 4 bases and at J to 1 base, leaving 2 bases not matched to a gene. DNA for the CDR3: TGCGCCAGCAGCGTGGGACAGGGGAACACTGAAGCTTTCTTT. It specifies CASSVGQGNTEAFF.

The chain joins TRBV18 to TRBJ2-5; a weak D match, TRBD2 (6 bases). CDR3 length equals 15 residues. The V gene lost 1 base and the J gene lost 4 bases, with 13 bases spanning the gap. The germline CDR1 and CDR2 sequences are KGHSH and LQKENI. The CDR3 DNA is TGTGCCAGCTCACCACGCGAGGCCGGGGGAGAGACCCAGTACTTC. Translating gives CASSPREAGGETQYF.

CDR3 in amino acids: CSVWAATNEKLFF. The DNA for the CDR3 is TGCAGCGTTTGGGCAGCAACTAATGAAAAACTGTTTTTT. The gene calls are TRBV29-1 and TRBJ1-4; D uncertain. The CDR3 totals 13 residues. Between the trimmed V and J ends, which lost 5 bases and 0 bases, there was a span of 7 bases. Germline CDR1 is SQVTM and CDR2 is ANQGSEA.

This clone was counted between two and nine times. The chain uses TRBV5-1 and TRBJ1-1; unclear D gene. The V and J ends lost 4 bases and 0 bases respectively, with 19 bases between them. This CDR3 spans 17 amino acids. Germline V gene lookup returns CDR1 SGHRS and CDR2 YFSETQ. CDR3 nucleotides: TGCGCCAGCAGCCGTTCCTATACGGACGGGTTGAACACTGAAGCTTTCTTT. This codes for CASSRSYTDGLNTEAFF.

The chain joins TRBV9 to TRBJ1-1, with no clear D. Trimming took off 0 bases at V and 2 bases at J, with 8 bases between the two ends. This CDR3 region has 14 residues. Germline values: CDR1 SGDLS, CDR2 YYNGEE. As DNA, the CDR3 is TGTGCCAGCAGCGTAGGGCCGGATAACACTGAAGCTTTCTTT. As protein: CASSVGPDNTEAFF.

The genes are TRBV9 and TRBJ2-3; no reliable D call. The length of the CDR3 is 16 residues. V was trimmed by 0 bases and J by 2 bases, leaving 13 bases between them. Germline V CDR1 and CDR2: SGDLS, YYNGEE. DNA for the CDR3: TGTGCCAGCAGCGTAGGGTCGGCCGAACCCACAGATACGCAGTATTTT. Translating it yields CASSVGSAEPTDTQYF.

A few counts support this clone. The chain recombines TRBV19 with TRBJ1-4; 8 nucleotides match TRBD1. Germline V gene data show CDR1 as LNHDA and CDR2 as SQIVND (reference sequence). The CDR3 consists of 14 residues. Trimming cost V 7 bases and J 5 bases; bases outside gene matches: 6. The CDR3 is CASKSRQGNEKLFF. In DNA form, the CDR3 reads TGTGCCAGTAAATCTCGACAGGGGAATGAAAAACTGTTTTTT. Complete variable domain (other parts from reference TRBV19 and TRBJ1-4): DGGITQSPKYLFRKEGQNVTLSCEQNLNHDAMYWYRQDPGQGLRLIYYSQIVNDFQKGDIAEGYSVSREKKESFPLTVTSAQKNPTAFYLCASKSRQGNEKLFFGSGTQLSVL.

This clone showed up just a few times. The CDR3 DNA sequence: TGCAGCGTTGTCGGACCTACGAACACTGAAGCTTTCTTT. Translated, it gives CSVVGPTNTEAFF. The chain uses TRBV29-1 and TRBJ1-1; no definite D call. Germline values: CDR1 SQVTM, CDR2 ANQGSEA. The V end was cut by 4 bases, the J end by 1 base, with 10 bases between. The CDR3 loop spans 13 amino acids.

This clone has just a few counts. The rearrangement joins TRBV6-1 to TRBJ2-6; no clear D gene. Germline CDR1 and CDR2: MNHNS and SASEGT. The CDR3 runs 12 residues. V lost 7 bases to trimming and J lost 4 bases, with 5 bases between them. CDR3 amino acids: CASISGANVLTF. In nucleotides, the CDR3 is TGTGCCAGCATATCGGGGGCCAACGTCCTGACTTTC.

The chain has TRBV6-1 and TRBJ2-7; maybe TRBD1 (5 bases). The CDR3 consists of 14 residues. The ends were cut back, 1 base at V and 2 bases at J, with 9 bases in the middle. CDR1 is MNHNS, CDR2 SASEGT, per germline. The CDR3 spells CASSEVQGPYEQYV. The CDR3 DNA reads TGTGCCAGCAGTGAAGTCCAGGGCCCCTACGAGCAGTACGTC.

The J gene is TRBJ1-1, the V gene TRBV28; D is uncertain. V was pared by 2 bases and J by 4 bases, with 2 bases between. The length of the CDR3 is 11 residues. Per germline, CDR1 MDHEN and CDR2 SYDVKM. CDR3 bases: TGTGCCAGCAGTTTAGGCACTGAAGCTTTCTTT. Amino acid sequence: CASSLGTEAFF.

V gene TRBV19 combines with J gene TRBJ1-1; maybe TRBD1 (6 bases). Trimming removed 6 bases at V and 1 base at J, with 15 bases between. Germline loops: CDR1 LNHDA, CDR2 SQIVND (reference sequence). The CDR3 covers 15 residues. The CDR3, as DNA: TGTGCCAGTAGGGATACAGGGTGGGGGAACACTGAAGCTTTCTTT. Protein product: CASRDTGWGNTEAFF. The whole variable domain, remainder taken from reference TRBV19 and TRBJ1-1, is DGGITQSPKYLFRKEGQNVTLSCEQNLNHDAMYWYRQDPGQGLRLIYYSQIVNDFQKGDIAEGYSVSREKKESFPLTVTSAQKNPTAFYLCASRDTGWGNTEAFFGQGTRLTVV.

The chain joins TRBV2 to TRBJ2-4, with a tentative D call TRBD2 (5 bases). This CDR3 region has 10 residues. Per germline, CDR1 SNHLY and CDR2 FYNNEI. Trimming took 4 bases from V and 10 from J, leaving 5 bases between them. CDR3 amino acids: CASSAGIQYF. CDR3 DNA: TGTGCCAGCAGTGCGGGGATTCAGTACTTC.

The chain is built from TRBV10-3 and TRBJ1-2; D gene ambiguous. The CDR3 sequence is 13 residues long. Germline V CDR1 and CDR2: ENHRY, SYGVKD. V lost 4 bases, J lost 4 bases, and 10 bases lay in between. The CDR3 sequence is CAISGEGIYGYTF. As DNA, the CDR3 is TGTGCCATCAGTGGTGAAGGGATCTATGGCTACACCTTC.

This clone appeared a few times. V gene TRBV6-5 combines with J gene TRBJ2-1, with a tentative D call TRBD1 (5 bases). Trimming took 4 bases from V and 14 from J, leaving 12 bases between them. From germline, CDR1 is MNHEY and CDR2 SVGAGI. The CDR3 loop spans 11 amino acids. For the CDR3, the DNA is TGTGCCAGCAGTTCCGCAGGGAAAAAGTTCTTC. It translates to CASSSAGKKFF.